This record concerns one T cell receptor (beta chain) sequence. V dropped 10 bases and J dropped 5; count of bases not matched to a gene: 8. Germline assignment: CDR1 ENHRY and CDR2 SYGVKD. The CDR3 is 12 residues long. TCRdb keeps only in-frame clones here, not all; method: immunoSEQ multiplex PCR. Among roughly 660,000 clones listed, roughly 88% were seen once. This specimen belongs to a study of shared T cell receptors in the human thymus. Another study also made use of these data, one on human thymus T cells. As reported in that work: Among the donors, all were healthy Finnish infants having corrective surgery for congenital heart defects. Thymic resections from corrective heart surgery supplied the tissue. An apparent bias in V and J gene usage was seen in thymic and blood repertoires.

The sequence was collected from a boy less than two years old with a congenital heart defect. V and J are TRBV10-3 and TRBJ2-7; 7 positions match TRBD1. The sample was thymocytes. CDR3 nucleotide sequence: TGTGCCACCTCCGGACAGGTGGACGAGCAGTACTTC. This codes for CATSGQVDEQYF.